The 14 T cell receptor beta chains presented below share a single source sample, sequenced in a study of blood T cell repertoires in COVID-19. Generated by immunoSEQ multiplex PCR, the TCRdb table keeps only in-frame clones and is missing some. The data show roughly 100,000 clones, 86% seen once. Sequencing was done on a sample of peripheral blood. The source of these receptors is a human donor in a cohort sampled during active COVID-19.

The CDR3, as DNA: TGTGCCAGCAGTCAAGAAGCCAGCGGGAGGACCGGGTATTTT. The encoded protein is CASSQEASGRTGYF. The chain has TRBV6-2 or TRBV6-3 and TRBJ2-3; 9 nucleotides agree with TRBD2. The CDR3 runs to 14 residues. Germline lookup yields CDR1 MNHEY and CDR2 SVGEGT. Germline trimming cut 5 bases from V and 14 bases from J; bases unmatched to any gene: 14.

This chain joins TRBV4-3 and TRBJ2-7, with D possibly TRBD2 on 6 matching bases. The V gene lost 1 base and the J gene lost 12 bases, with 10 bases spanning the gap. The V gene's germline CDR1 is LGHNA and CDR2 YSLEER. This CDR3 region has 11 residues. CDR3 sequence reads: CASSQVGRVYF. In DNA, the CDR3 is TGCGCCAGCAGCCAAGTCGGGAGAGTGTACTTC.

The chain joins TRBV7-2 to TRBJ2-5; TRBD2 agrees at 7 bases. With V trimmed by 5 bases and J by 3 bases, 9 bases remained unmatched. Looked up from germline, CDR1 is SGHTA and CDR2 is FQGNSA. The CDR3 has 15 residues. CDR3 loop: CASSPRASGKETQYF. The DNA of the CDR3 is TGTGCCAGCAGCCCACGGGCTAGCGGCAAAGAGACCCAGTACTTC.

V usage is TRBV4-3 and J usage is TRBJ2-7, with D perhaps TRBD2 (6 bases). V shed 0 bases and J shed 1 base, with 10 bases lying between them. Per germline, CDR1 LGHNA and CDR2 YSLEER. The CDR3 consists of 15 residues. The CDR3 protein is CASSQDPGGSYEQYF. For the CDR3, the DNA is TGCGCCAGCAGCCAAGATCCTGGGGGGTCCTACGAGCAGTACTTC.

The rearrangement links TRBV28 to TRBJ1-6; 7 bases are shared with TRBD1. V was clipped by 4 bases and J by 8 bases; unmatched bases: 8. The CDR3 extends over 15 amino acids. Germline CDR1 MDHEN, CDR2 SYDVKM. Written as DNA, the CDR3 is TGTGCCAGCAGTTCCCCCGGGACAGCAGATTCACCCCTCCACTTT. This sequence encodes CASSSPGTADSPLHF.

This CDR3 reads CASSQDHTSGGFLSEQFF. In DNA, the CDR3 is TGCGCCAGCAGCCAAGATCATACTAGCGGGGGGTTCCTAAGTGAGCAGTTCTTC. The chain carries TRBV4-1 and TRBJ2-1; 12 bases match TRBD2. The CDR3 has 18 amino acids. The J segment lost 9 bases and the V segment lost 0 bases, leaving 12 bases of the junction unmatched. The germline V gene encodes CDR1 MGHRA and CDR2 YSYEKL.

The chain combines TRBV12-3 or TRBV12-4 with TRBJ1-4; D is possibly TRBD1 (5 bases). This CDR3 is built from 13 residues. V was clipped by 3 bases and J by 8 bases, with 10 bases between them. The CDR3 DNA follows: TGTGCCAGCAGTTTGGCAGGGAACGAAAAACTGTTTTTT. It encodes CASSLAGNEKLFF.

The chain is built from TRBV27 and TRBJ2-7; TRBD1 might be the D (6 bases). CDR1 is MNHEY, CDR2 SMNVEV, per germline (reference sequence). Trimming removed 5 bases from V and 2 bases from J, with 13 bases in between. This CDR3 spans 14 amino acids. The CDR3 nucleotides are TGTGCCAGCAGTCCCGGACAGCGTACCTACGAGCAGTACTTC. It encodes CASSPGQRTYEQYF.

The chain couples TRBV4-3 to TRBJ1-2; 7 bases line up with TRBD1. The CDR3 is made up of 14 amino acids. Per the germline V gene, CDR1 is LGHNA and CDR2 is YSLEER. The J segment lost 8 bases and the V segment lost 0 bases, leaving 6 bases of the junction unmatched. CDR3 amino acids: CASSQDNRGLGYTF. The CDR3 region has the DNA TGCGCCAGCAGCCAAGATAATAGGGGGCTGGGCTACACCTTC.

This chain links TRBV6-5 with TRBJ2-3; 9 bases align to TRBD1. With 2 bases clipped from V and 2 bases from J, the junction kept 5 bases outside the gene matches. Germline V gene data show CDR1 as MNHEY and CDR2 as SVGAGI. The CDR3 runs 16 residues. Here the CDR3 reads CASSYGTGTDTDTQYF. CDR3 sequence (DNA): TGTGCCAGCAGTTACGGGACAGGGACAGACACAGATACGCAGTATTTT.

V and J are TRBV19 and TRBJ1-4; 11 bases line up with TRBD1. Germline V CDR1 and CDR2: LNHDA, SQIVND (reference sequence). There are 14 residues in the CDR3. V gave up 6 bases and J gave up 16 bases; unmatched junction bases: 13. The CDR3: CASSGRGTGGIGFF. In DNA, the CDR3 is TGTGCCAGTAGCGGGCGGGGGACAGGGGGAATAGGGTTTTTT.

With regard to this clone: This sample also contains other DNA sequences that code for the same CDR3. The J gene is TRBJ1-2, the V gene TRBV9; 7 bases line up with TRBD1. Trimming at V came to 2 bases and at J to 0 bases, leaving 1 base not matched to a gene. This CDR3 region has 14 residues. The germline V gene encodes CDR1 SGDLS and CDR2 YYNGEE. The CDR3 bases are TGTGCCAGCAGCGTTGGGACAGCTAACTATGGCTACACCTTC. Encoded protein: CASSVGTANYGYTF.

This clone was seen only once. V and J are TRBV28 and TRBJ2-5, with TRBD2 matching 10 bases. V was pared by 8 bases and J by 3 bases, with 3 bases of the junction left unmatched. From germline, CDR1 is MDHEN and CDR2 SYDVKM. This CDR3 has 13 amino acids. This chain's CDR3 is CASGTSVEETQYF. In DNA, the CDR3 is TGTGCCAGCGGGACTAGCGTAGAAGAGACCCAGTACTTC.

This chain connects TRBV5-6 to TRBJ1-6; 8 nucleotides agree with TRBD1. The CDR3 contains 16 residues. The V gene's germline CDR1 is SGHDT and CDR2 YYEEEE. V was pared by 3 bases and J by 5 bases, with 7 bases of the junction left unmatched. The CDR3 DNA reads TGTGCCAGCAGCTCACCGGGGACAGGCAATAATTCACCCCTCCACTTT. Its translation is CASSSPGTGNNSPLHF. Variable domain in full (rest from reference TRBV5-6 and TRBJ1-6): DAGVTQSPTHLIKTRGQQVTLRCSPKSGHDTVSWYQQALGQGPQFIFQYYEEEERQRGNFPDRFSGHQFPNYSSELNVNALLLGDSALYLCASSSPGTGNNSPLHFGNGTRLTVT.